The rows below give T cell receptor beta chains drawn from one sample of a study of blood T cell repertoires in COVID-19. Assay used: immunoSEQ multiplex PCR; TCRdb lists only in-frame clones, some missing. The sample contains over 150,000 clones, around 83% of which appear only once. Input material: peripheral blood. Receptors were obtained from an older woman who had recovered from COVID-19. CDR3s include the opening cysteine and the closing phenylalanine or tryptophan. Each record gives: clone size, J gene, D gene, CDR3 length, V gene, CDR3 DNA, CDR3 protein. A D gene is named only where the DNA matches it firmly. Only some rows state a clone size, as once, few, many or a class for expanded clones.

abundance: NA
j_gene: TRBJ2-7
d_gene: NA
len: 14
v_gene: TRBV27
CDR3nt: TGTGCCAGCAGTCACCAGGGGAGTACCTACGAGCAGTACTTC
CDR3aa: CASSHQGSTYEQYF

abundance: NA
j_gene: TRBJ2-5
d_gene: TRBD2
len: 18
v_gene: TRBV15
CDR3nt: TGTGCCACCAGCAGAGTAGGGACTAGCGGGAGTTGGAGGGAGACCCAGTACTTC
CDR3aa: CATSRVGTSGSWRETQYF

abundance: NA
j_gene: TRBJ1-5
d_gene: NA
len: 13
v_gene: TRBV5-5
CDR3nt: TGTGCCAGCAGCGCGTATAGCAATCAGCCCCAGCATTTT
CDR3aa: CASSAYSNQPQHF

abundance: NA
j_gene: TRBJ2-3
d_gene: TRBD1
len: 15
v_gene: TRBV11-3
CDR3nt: TGTGCCAGCAGCCCAGGGACAGGGTGGGCAGATACGCAGTATTTT
CDR3aa: CASSPGTGWADTQYF

abundance: NA
j_gene: TRBJ1-2
d_gene: NA
len: 13
v_gene: TRBV28
CDR3nt: TGTGCCAGCAGTTTAGGAGTTGGGAGGGGCTACACCTTC
CDR3aa: CASSLGVGRGYTF

abundance: NA
j_gene: TRBJ1-2
d_gene: TRBD1
len: 15
v_gene: TRBV4-1
CDR3nt: TGCGCCAGCAGCGCTCCGGGACAGCCCAACTATGGCTACACCTTC
CDR3aa: CASSAPGQPNYGYTF

abundance: NA
j_gene: TRBJ2-7
d_gene: NA
len: 12
v_gene: TRBV6-2/TRBV6-3
CDR3nt: TGTGCCAGCAGTCAACTATGGAACCAGCAGTACTTC
CDR3aa: CASSQLWNQQYF

abundance: NA
j_gene: TRBJ2-5
d_gene: NA
len: 15
v_gene: TRBV19
CDR3nt: TGTGCCAGTAGTATGCGGCAGGGCGGGGGCGAGACCCAGTACTTC
CDR3aa: CASSMRQGGGETQYF

abundance: once
j_gene: TRBJ1-2
d_gene: NA
len: 15
v_gene: TRBV9
CDR3nt: TGTGCCAGCAGCGTAGGGGCCCACGCTAACTATGGCTACACCTTC
CDR3aa: CASSVGAHANYGYTF

abundance: NA
j_gene: TRBJ2-1
d_gene: NA
len: 13
v_gene: TRBV5-5
CDR3nt: TGTGCCAGCAGCTTGGTATCCGGGTATGAGCAGTTCTTC
CDR3aa: CASSLVSGYEQFF

abundance: NA
j_gene: TRBJ2-5
d_gene: NA
len: 13
v_gene: TRBV5-1
CDR3nt: TGCGCCAGCAGTAGAGCGACCCAAGAGACCCAGTACTTC
CDR3aa: CASSRATQETQYF

abundance: NA
j_gene: TRBJ2-7
d_gene: TRBD1
len: 16
v_gene: TRBV9
CDR3nt: TGTGCCAGCAGCGTAGTGGGGGGACAGGGAGGCCTCGGGCAGTACTTC
CDR3aa: CASSVVGGQGGLGQYF

abundance: NA
j_gene: TRBJ2-3
d_gene: TRBD2
len: 16
v_gene: TRBV7-9
CDR3nt: TGTGCCAGCAGCATCGGACTAGCGGGGGGCACAGATACGCAGTATTTT
CDR3aa: CASSIGLAGGTDTQYF

abundance: NA
j_gene: TRBJ2-5
d_gene: NA
len: 14
v_gene: TRBV11-2
CDR3nt: TGTGCCAGCAGCTTAGTGTACGGAGAAGAGACCCAGTACTTC
CDR3aa: CASSLVYGEETQYF

abundance: NA
j_gene: TRBJ2-1
d_gene: NA
len: 15
v_gene: TRBV7-2
CDR3nt: TGTGCCAGCAGCTTGGGTCCCGGGTCCGGGAATGAGCAGTTCTTC
CDR3aa: CASSLGPGSGNEQFF

abundance: NA
j_gene: TRBJ2-7
d_gene: TRBD2
len: 15
v_gene: TRBV4-2
CDR3nt: TGTGCCAGCAGCCAAGTCCGGGGGGGGGCCTACGAGCAGTACTTC
CDR3aa: CASSQVRGGAYEQYF

abundance: NA
j_gene: TRBJ2-2
d_gene: TRBD2
len: 16
v_gene: TRBV10-3
CDR3nt: TGTGCCATCAGTGTATTGTACGGGAGGGCGGACGGGGAGCTGTTTTTT
CDR3aa: CAISVLYGRADGELFF

abundance: NA
j_gene: TRBJ1-2
d_gene: NA
len: 14
v_gene: TRBV7-3
CDR3nt: TGTGCCAGCAGCCCGCTCGACCGGGGCTATGGCTACACCTTC
CDR3aa: CASSPLDRGYGYTF

abundance: NA
j_gene: TRBJ2-1
d_gene: TRBD2
len: 17
v_gene: TRBV5-1
CDR3nt: TGCGCCAGCAGCACGGGACTAGCGGGTTATCCCTACAATGAGCAGTTCTTC
CDR3aa: CASSTGLAGYPYNEQFF

abundance: NA
j_gene: TRBJ2-7
d_gene: TRBD1
len: 14
v_gene: TRBV7-8
CDR3nt: TGTGCCAGCAGCCGGGACAGGGATACCTACGAGCAGTACTTC
CDR3aa: CASSRDRDTYEQYF

abundance: NA
j_gene: TRBJ1-5
d_gene: TRBD1
len: 16
v_gene: TRBV5-6
CDR3nt: TGTGCCAGCAGCCGGGACAGGGGGCGATGGAATCAGCCCCAGCATTTT
CDR3aa: CASSRDRGRWNQPQHF

abundance: NA
j_gene: TRBJ1-1
d_gene: TRBD1
len: 15
v_gene: TRBV28
CDR3nt: TGTGCCAGCACCCCATCGGACAGGGTTAACACTGAAGCTTTCTTT
CDR3aa: CASTPSDRVNTEAFF

abundance: NA
j_gene: TRBJ1-1
d_gene: TRBD1
len: 14
v_gene: TRBV5-1
CDR3nt: TGCGCCAGCAACACAGGGGCCCTGAACACTGAAGCTTTCTTT
CDR3aa: CASNTGALNTEAFF

abundance: NA
j_gene: TRBJ2-3
d_gene: NA
len: 14
v_gene: TRBV10-3
CDR3nt: TGTGCCATCAGTGGACAGGCCAGGCCAGATACGCAGTATTTT
CDR3aa: CAISGQARPDTQYF

abundance: NA
j_gene: TRBJ2-5
d_gene: NA
len: 15
v_gene: TRBV11-3
CDR3nt: TGTGCCAGCAGCTTAGGTGGGCTAGCTGGGGAGACCCAGTACTTC
CDR3aa: CASSLGGLAGETQYF

abundance: once
j_gene: TRBJ2-7
d_gene: TRBD2
len: 15
v_gene: TRBV11-1
CDR3nt: TGTGCCAGCAGCTTTCGGGAGGGGCTTGGCTACGAGCAGTACTTC
CDR3aa: CASSFREGLGYEQYF

abundance: NA
j_gene: TRBJ2-1
d_gene: NA
len: 13
v_gene: TRBV25-1
CDR3nt: TGTGCCAGCAAAGAGTCCTCCTACAATGAGCAGTTCTTC
CDR3aa: CASKESSYNEQFF

abundance: NA
j_gene: TRBJ2-7
d_gene: TRBD1
len: 15
v_gene: TRBV7-2
CDR3nt: TGTGCCAGCAGACCAGGGGGCTCTCGGGGCTACGAGCAGTACTTC
CDR3aa: CASRPGGSRGYEQYF

abundance: NA
j_gene: TRBJ1-5
d_gene: NA
len: 15
v_gene: TRBV7-6
CDR3nt: TGTGCCAGCAGCTTAGCGCCGGGGGTGGGTCAGCCCCAGCATTTT
CDR3aa: CASSLAPGVGQPQHF

abundance: NA
j_gene: TRBJ1-6
d_gene: NA
len: 12
v_gene: TRBV2
CDR3nt: TGTGCCAGCAGCCCCGGGAGTTCACCCCTCCACTTT
CDR3aa: CASSPGSSPLHF

abundance: NA
j_gene: TRBJ1-1
d_gene: NA
len: 13
v_gene: TRBV27
CDR3nt: TGTGCCAGCTGCAGGGCCGGGAACACTGAAGCTTTCTTT
CDR3aa: CASCRAGNTEAFF

abundance: NA
j_gene: TRBJ2-7
d_gene: NA
len: 11
v_gene: TRBV30
CDR3nt: TGTGCCTGGAGTGCCTATTACGAGCAGTACTTC
CDR3aa: CAWSAYYEQYF

abundance: once
j_gene: TRBJ1-1
d_gene: NA
len: 14
v_gene: TRBV5-4
CDR3nt: TGTGCCAGCAGCCGTCCTTCTGGGGAGGCTGAAGCTTTCTTT
CDR3aa: CASSRPSGEAEAFF

abundance: NA
j_gene: TRBJ1-3
d_gene: NA
len: 14
v_gene: TRBV3-1/TRBV3-2
CDR3nt: TGTGCCAGCAGCCAATCGGGGTCTGGAAACACCATATATTTT
CDR3aa: CASSQSGSGNTIYF

abundance: NA
j_gene: TRBJ1-4
d_gene: TRBD1
len: 14
v_gene: TRBV19
CDR3nt: TGTGCCAGTAGTAGCGGGACAGGGGGTGAAAAACTGTTTTTT
CDR3aa: CASSSGTGGEKLFF

abundance: NA
j_gene: TRBJ2-4
d_gene: NA
len: 15
v_gene: TRBV19
CDR3nt: TGTGCCAGTAGTCCCGGTGGCAGGGTGAATAACATTCAGTACTTC
CDR3aa: CASSPGGRVNNIQYF

abundance: NA
j_gene: TRBJ2-5
d_gene: TRBD2
len: 16
v_gene: TRBV4-1
CDR3nt: TGCGCCAGCAGCCAAGATCGGCTAGCGGGTGGGGAGACCCAGTACTTC
CDR3aa: CASSQDRLAGGETQYF

abundance: NA
j_gene: TRBJ2-1
d_gene: TRBD2
len: 14
v_gene: TRBV10-3
CDR3nt: TGTGCCATCGGGGGGACTAGCCGGGGCAATGAGCAGTTCTTC
CDR3aa: CAIGGTSRGNEQFF

abundance: NA
j_gene: TRBJ2-1
d_gene: TRBD2
len: 15
v_gene: TRBV9
CDR3nt: TGTGCCAGCAGCCCGGGACTAGCAGGCTACAATGAGCAGTTCTTC
CDR3aa: CASSPGLAGYNEQFF

abundance: NA
j_gene: TRBJ2-3
d_gene: NA
len: 14
v_gene: TRBV3-1/TRBV3-2
CDR3nt: TGTGCCAGCAGCCAAGACGCGAGCACAGATACGCAGTATTTT
CDR3aa: CASSQDASTDTQYF

abundance: NA
j_gene: TRBJ2-5
d_gene: TRBD2
len: 14
v_gene: TRBV2
CDR3nt: TGTGCCAGCAGTCAACTAGCGGGAGGAGAGACCCAGTACTTC
CDR3aa: CASSQLAGGETQYF

abundance: once
j_gene: TRBJ1-1
d_gene: NA
len: 16
v_gene: TRBV28
CDR3nt: TGTGCCAGCAGCCCCACACACAGGGACGTGAACACTGAAGCTTTCTTT
CDR3aa: CASSPTHRDVNTEAFF

abundance: NA
j_gene: TRBJ2-5
d_gene: NA
len: 10
v_gene: TRBV20-1
CDR3nt: TGCAGTGCTAGAGGGCGGGCCCAGTACTTC
CDR3aa: CSARGRAQYF

abundance: NA
j_gene: TRBJ1-2
d_gene: NA
len: 14
v_gene: TRBV7-2
CDR3nt: TGTGCCAGCACAGCTTTACAGATAGGCTATGGCTACACCTTC
CDR3aa: CASTALQIGYGYTF

abundance: NA
j_gene: TRBJ1-5
d_gene: TRBD1
len: 15
v_gene: TRBV28
CDR3nt: TGTGCCAGCACCCCCGGACAGGCGGCTAATCAGCCCCAGCATTTT
CDR3aa: CASTPGQAANQPQHF

abundance: NA
j_gene: TRBJ2-5
d_gene: NA
len: 15
v_gene: TRBV7-9
CDR3nt: TGTGCCAGCAGCTTAGCCACGAGTGCCCAAGAGACCCAGTACTTC
CDR3aa: CASSLATSAQETQYF

abundance: NA
j_gene: TRBJ1-2
d_gene: NA
len: 14
v_gene: TRBV10-3
CDR3nt: TGTGCCATCAGTGAGGGGAGCCAGCCCGGGGGCTACACCTTC
CDR3aa: CAISEGSQPGGYTF

abundance: many
j_gene: TRBJ1-2
d_gene: NA
len: 13
v_gene: TRBV10-3
CDR3nt: TGTGCCATCAGAGCAACAGGCGGCGATGGCTACACCTTC
CDR3aa: CAIRATGGDGYTF

abundance: NA
j_gene: TRBJ1-2
d_gene: NA
len: 15
v_gene: TRBV4-3
CDR3nt: TGCGCCAGCAGCCCCACAGGGCCTTCTCTCTATGGCTACACCTTC
CDR3aa: CASSPTGPSLYGYTF

abundance: few
j_gene: TRBJ1-6
d_gene: NA
len: 17
v_gene: TRBV3-1/TRBV3-2
CDR3nt: TGTGCCAGCAGGGAGGGGTTGCCGAGCTCCTATAATTCACCCCTCCACTTT
CDR3aa: CASREGLPSSYNSPLHF